The sequence of this T cell receptor (beta chain) was determined in a study of graft-versus-host responses after intestinal transplantation. Study in general: Following induction with anti-thymocyte globulin, all recipients were given tacrolimus and steroids for 2 to 4 years. General study points: Early HvG declines after transplant were associated with peak circulating GvH clone levels.

The table came from immunoSEQ multiplex PCR; TCRdb's copy has only in-frame clones and leaves some out. This table holds about 100,000 clones, approximately 88% found once. In this sample, this clone turned up a few times. Its target is unknown. The ends lost 3 bases at V and 3 bases at J; junction bases unmatched: 4. This CDR3 spans 16 amino acids. The germline gives CDR1 KGHSH, CDR2 LQKENI. This TCR came from a human donor who was the organ donor for an intestinal transplant. This chain connects TRBV18 to TRBJ2-7, with 14 bases that match TRBD2. Sequenced material: unstimulated CD4+ T cells sorted from spleen or lymph node cells, taken before transplant. CDR3 nucleotide sequence: TGTGCCAGCTCACCGGGGACTAGCGGGAGCGGCTACGAGCAGTACTTC. Amino acids: CASSPGTSGSGYEQYF.